The 13 T cell receptor beta chains in this list originate from one sample, sequenced in a study of identical twins. MiXCR, applied by TCRdb to the 5' RACE reads, yields one record per CDR3 protein. Found here are approximately 680,000 distinct CDR3 sequences, 7.1% of them singletons; the top ten hold 1.6%. These data were also reused for a study on yellow fever vaccine responses in identical twins.

Source material: PBMCs. These TCRs come from a woman between 18 and 30 years old in good health.

This clonotype showed up just a few times. This chain joins TRBV10-3 and TRBJ2-6; TRBD1 matches 8 bases. J gave up 1 base and V 10 bases, and 27 bases lay outside the gene matches. Germline V gene lookup returns CDR1 ENHRY and CDR2 SYGVKD. The CDR3 is 22 residues long. Here the CDR3 DNA reads TGTGCCAGCCGTGAGTTGCACAGGGGGTTAGTTCTCCCTCTTTCTGGGGCCAACGTCCTGACTTTC. Translated: CASRELHRGLVLPLSGANVLTF.

This clonotype was found many times. V is TRBV27 and J is TRBJ1-1; TRBD1 agrees at 10 bases. V gave up 9 bases and J gave up 4 bases; unmatched junction bases: 14. The CDR3 length is 16 residues. Germline-derived CDR1 and CDR2 are MNHEY and SMNVEV (reference sequence). CDR3 nucleotides: TGTGCCAGTGGGCCGTTTGGGGACAGGGGAATCACTGAAGCTTTCTTT. It specifies CASGPFGDRGITEAFF.

The chain couples TRBV11-2 to TRBJ2-1; 9 bases match TRBD2. The V segment lost 3 bases and the J segment 5 bases; nucleotides outside the gene matches: 14. This CDR3 has 18 amino acids. CDR1 is SGHAT, CDR2 FQNNGV, per germline. CDR3 sequence reads: CASSLTSGSLLLNNEQFF. For the CDR3, the DNA is TGTGCCAGCAGCTTGACTAGCGGTTCTCTTTTATTGAACAATGAGCAGTTCTTC. Based on the CDR3 plus reference TRBV11-2 and TRBJ2-1, the full variable domain is EAGVAQSPRYKIIEKRQSVAFWCNPISGHATLYWYQQILGQGPKLLIQFQNNGVVDDSQLPKDRFSAERLKGVDSTLKIQPAKLEDSAVYLCASSLTSGSLLLNNEQFFGPGTRLTVL.

In this sample, this clonotype turned up many times. The CDR3 region is CSVEDGQGYLNEQFF. CDR3 nucleotide sequence: TGCAGCGTTGAAGATGGGCAGGGGTATCTGAATGAGCAGTTCTTC. The V call is TRBV29-1, the J call TRBJ2-1; a possible D gene is TRBD1 (6 bases). The CDR3 runs to 15 residues. Deletions cut 0 bases from V and 7 bases from J, with 16 bases between. From germline, CDR1 is SQVTM and CDR2 ANQGSEA.

The sample holds many counts of this clonotype. The J gene is TRBJ2-1, the V gene TRBV5-1, with unresolved D. Trimming stripped 0 bases from V and 7 bases from J, with 8 bases between. The CDR3 sequence is 13 residues long. From germline, CDR1 is SGHRS and CDR2 YFSETQ. CDR3 region: CASSLGYTNEQFF. CDR3 DNA: TGCGCCAGCAGCTTGGGGTATACGAATGAGCAGTTCTTC.

This clonotype was seen more than once but under ten times. The V and J genes are TRBV9 and TRBJ2-4, with D possibly being TRBD1 (6 bases). The CDR3 has 15 residues. Between the trimmed V and J ends, which lost 0 bases and 8 bases, there was a span of 15 bases. Germline V gene sequence: CDR1 SGDLS, CDR2 YYNGEE. CDR3 region: CASSVGQGLIYIQYF. The CDR3 bases are TGTGCCAGCAGCGTAGGCCAGGGGCTTATATACATTCAGTACTTC.

The J gene is TRBJ2-7, the V gene TRBV7-2; D may be TRBD1 or TRBD2 (5 bases each). The CDR3 consists of 16 residues. CDR1 is SGHTA and CDR2 is FQGNSA in the germline V gene. Trimming took 5 bases from V and 2 from J, leaving 19 bases between them. This CDR3 is CASSRGTGTVAYEQYF. Here the CDR3 DNA reads TGTGCCAGCAGCCGAGGAACCGGGACGGTGGCCTACGAGCAGTACTTC. Combining the CDR3 with reference TRBV7-2 and TRBJ2-7 gives the whole variable domain GAGVSQSPSNKVTEKGKDVELRCDPISGHTALYWYRQSLGQGLEFLIYFQGNSAPDKSGLPSDRFSAERTGGSVSTLTIQRTQQEDSAVYLCASSRGTGTVAYEQYFGPGTRLTVT.

This clonotype was seen only a few times. The chain employs TRBV12-3 or TRBV12-4 and TRBJ1-6, with D possibly matching TRBD1 (6 bases). Trimming removed 3 bases from V and 16 bases from J, with 13 bases in between. This CDR3 has 12 residues. CDR3 coding DNA: TGTGCCAGCAGTTTCGTAGACAGGTCGCTCCACTTT. Translated, it gives CASSFVDRSLHF.

The chain couples TRBV20-1 to TRBJ1-1, with D possibly matching TRBD1 (6 bases). V gave up 7 bases and J gave up 5 bases, with 14 bases separating them. Per the germline V gene, CDR1 is DFQATT and CDR2 is SNEGSKA (reference sequence). The CDR3 spans 12 residues. The CDR3 loop is CSGGAAVTEAFF. The CDR3 nucleotides are TGCAGTGGGGGGGCCGCGGTGACTGAAGCTTTCTTT.

Only a few counts were recorded for this clonotype. The gene calls are TRBV20-1 and TRBJ2-4; D is uncertain. The CDR3 consists of 13 residues. Germline CDR1 and CDR2: DFQATT and SNEGSKA (reference sequence). Trimming cost V 0 bases and J 2 bases, with 5 bases left between them. CDR3 sequence: CSARDPPKNIQYF. CDR3 nucleotides: TGCAGTGCTAGAGATCCCCCCAAAAACATTCAGTACTTC.

Remarks on this clonotype: At one boundary the junction diverges from the germline segment, which might be a read error. V gene TRBV3-1 combines with J gene TRBJ2-1; the D call may be TRBD1 or TRBD2 (6 bases each). The CDR3 has 17 amino acids. CDR1 and CDR2 (germline): LGHDT, YNNKEL (reference sequence). The CDR3 bases are TGTGCCAGCAGCAAAGATAGGGGGACTCGAATCTACAATGAGCAGTTCTTC. Translating gives CASSKDRGTRIYNEQFF.

This clonotype was seen a handful of times. This sequence joins TRBV5-1 and TRBJ1-6; unclear D gene. V was pared by 2 bases and J by 2 bases, with 11 bases between. Germline V gene sequence: CDR1 SGHRS, CDR2 YFSETQ. The CDR3 covers 16 residues. CDR3 sequence (DNA): TGCGCCAGCAGCTTCGAGGGAGGAGCCTATAATTCACCCCTCCACTTT. Its translation: CASSFEGGAYNSPLHF.

In this sample, this clonotype turned up a few times. The chain is built from TRBV6-5 and TRBJ2-1; 9 bases align to TRBD1. Germline V gene lookup returns CDR1 MNHEY and CDR2 SVGAGI. The CDR3 loop spans 16 amino acids. Losses at the gene ends were 2 bases for V and 4 bases for J; bases not matched to a gene: 6. CDR3: CASSYLTGGQYNEQFF. The CDR3 DNA sequence: TGTGCCAGCAGTTACCTGACAGGGGGACAGTACAATGAGCAGTTCTTC.